The sequence of this TCR beta chain was determined in a study of blood T cell repertoires in COVID-19. For the study at large: COVID-19 samples from acute and convalescent phases originated in the United States, Italy and Spain. The cDNA or gDNA used as material had been derived from T cells, B-cell-depleted T cells, or PBMCs.

Using immunoSEQ multiplex PCR, the repertoire was profiled, and TCRdb retains in-frame clones only, with some absent. The sample has approximately 210,000 clones, around 80% seen once. CDR3 size: 14 residues. Germline CDR1 MNHEY, CDR2 SVGAGI. Trimming stripped 7 bases from V and 8 bases from J, with 20 bases between. The receptor comes from a woman in her 40s with acute or convalescent COVID-19. Sequenced: peripheral blood. The chain combines TRBV6-5 with TRBJ1-2, with D perhaps TRBD1 (6 bases). The CDR3 nucleotides read TGTGCCAGCATGCCGACAGGTTCTACTGGGGGCTACACCTTC. Translation gives CASMPTGSTGGYTF.